This T cell receptor (beta chain) was captured by sequencing in a study of blood T cell repertoires in COVID-19. Looked up from germline, CDR1 is SGHDT and CDR2 is YYEEEE. V lost 0 bases to trimming and J lost 2 bases, with 14 bases between them. This CDR3 has 16 residues. Study processing details: Quantification of nucleated cells was approximated via reference gene primer amplification. Produced via immunoSEQ multiplex PCR; TCRdb's table is partial and in-frame only. Clone size and the V and J calls come from that table; the DNA yielded D and trimming. The sample includes 150,000 or so clones, about three quarters of them seen just once. Each participant's cohort was designated according to participant-reported clinical history. Recovered participants had two consecutive negative NP/OP PCR tests, healthcare professional clearance, or symptom resolution.

J is TRBJ1-1 and V is TRBV5-6, with D unclear. The TCR originated in a woman aged 45-60 years who had recovered from COVID-19. The sequenced material came from PBMCs or T cells enriched from blood (not recorded which). The CDR3 region is CASSLEIPYTNTEAFF. For the CDR3, the DNA is TGTGCCAGCAGCTTGGAGATTCCTTATACAAACACTGAAGCTTTCTTT. The entire variable domain, with the rest obtained from reference TRBV5-6 and TRBJ1-1, is as follows: DAGVTQSPTHLIKTRGQQVTLRCSPKSGHDTVSWYQQALGQGPQFIFQYYEEEERQRGNFPDRFSGHQFPNYSSELNVNALLLGDSALYLCASSLEIPYTNTEAFFGQGTRLTVV.